The present T cell receptor (beta chain) was sequenced within a study of cytomegalovirus exposure and HLA in healthy donors. PCR employed 60 Vbeta and 13 Jbeta primers. TCRdb's table, derived via immunoSEQ multiplex PCR, lists solely in-frame clones and lacks some. The top ten hold around 1.2% of the sample, which has roughly 170,000 clones, around 83% seen once. This CDR3 contains 20 residues. The J segment lost 0 bases and the V segment lost 5 bases, leaving 14 bases of the junction unmatched. Per the germline V gene, CDR1 is SGHVS and CDR2 is FNYEAQ. The sequence was obtained from a girl aged 2 to 10 in good health and CMV-seropositive. Material: PBMCs. V is TRBV7-6 and J is TRBJ2-7; TRBD2 matches 15 bases. The CDR3 reads CASSIKLGLAGGKSSYEQYF. CDR3 nucleotide sequence: TGTGCCAGCAGCATAAAGTTAGGACTAGCGGGAGGGAAGAGCTCCTACGAGCAGTACTTC.